What follows is one T cell receptor (beta chain) and its context. Its matching antigen is unknown. In germline, CDR1 is MNHEY, CDR2 SVGEGT. The V and J ends lost 0 bases and 8 bases respectively, with 16 bases between them. The CDR3 covers 15 residues. This sample stems from a study of blood T cells in healthy people across ages. Study outcomes and limitations: Aged donors had fewer naive CD4+ cells and lower diversity than long-lived donors.

PCR was performed a second time for roughly 7 to 11 cycles using a sample-barcoded 5' primer and a J-beta primer mix. In TCRdb, the 5' RACE reads were re-called with MiXCR into one record per CDR3 protein. This sample has 650,000 to 800,000 distinct CDR3 sequences, with more than 40% found just once. The sample consisted of blood. The V and J genes are TRBV6-2 or TRBV6-3 and TRBJ1-2, with D possibly matching TRBD1 (5 bases). The sequence came from a man aged 55 to 70 in good health. CDR3 region: CASSYSWAREGGYTF. CDR3 in DNA: TGTGCCAGCAGTTACTCGTGGGCCAGGGAAGGAGGCTACACCTTC.